These 22 T cell receptor beta chains came from one sample sequenced in a study of cytomegalovirus exposure and HLA in healthy donors (dated by TCRdb to 2015 to 2018). Receptor libraries were prepared by the immunoSEQ multiplex PCR assay. Not all clones reach the TCRdb copy of this immuneACCESS table, which keeps in-frame sequences only. Checked studies attribute under half of the gap to unresolved V genes and leave the rest unexplained. Across this sample there are over 150,000 clones, with roughly 82% seen only once. Around an eighth of the sample belongs to the ten largest clones. Sequencing input: PBMCs. The origin of the receptors is a woman in her thirties in good health and CMV-seropositive.

The rearrangement joins TRBV28 to TRBJ2-6; D remains ambiguous. The V gene's germline CDR1 is MDHEN and CDR2 SYDVKM. V lost 3 bases and J 3 bases, leaving 9 bases between the germline ends. The CDR3 consists of 15 residues. DNA of the CDR3: TGTGCCAGCAGTTTTGTTGGTAGTGGGGCCAACGTCCTGACTTTC. Encoded protein: CASSFVGSGANVLTF.

CDR3 region: CASSKWGVRQASGDTQYF. CDR3 nucleotides: TGTGCCAGCAGCAAATGGGGGGTGCGGCAGGCTTCAGGAGATACGCAGTATTTT. The chain carries TRBV21-1 and TRBJ2-3; TRBD2 reflects the table's D call only, with no check against the DNA. TRBV21-1 has pseudogene status. CDR3 length: 18 amino acids.

The chain has TRBV19 and TRBJ2-7, with 8 bases aligning to TRBD1. CDR3 length equals 17 residues. Germline CDR1 is LNHDA and CDR2 is SQIVND (reference sequence). The V segment lost 3 bases and the J segment 3 bases; nucleotides outside the gene matches: 13. CDR3 loop: CASSIVPRQGPRYEQYF. The CDR3 DNA reads TGTGCCAGTAGTATTGTTCCCCGACAGGGGCCTCGCTACGAGCAGTACTTC.

The chain uses TRBV5-1 and TRBJ2-3; 10 nucleotides agree with TRBD1. Per the germline V gene, CDR1 is SGHRS and CDR2 is YFSETQ. This CDR3 contains 15 residues. With V trimmed by 3 bases and J by 1 base, 2 bases remained unmatched. CDR3 sequence reads: CASSYDRGRTDTQYF. The CDR3, as DNA: TGCGCCAGCAGCTACGACAGGGGGCGCACAGATACGCAGTATTTT.

V gene TRBV15 combines with J gene TRBJ2-7, with 8 positions matching TRBD2. Germline V gene lookup returns CDR1 LNHNV and CDR2 YYDKDF (reference sequence). Losses at the gene ends were 0 bases for V and 3 bases for J; bases not matched to a gene: 13. The CDR3 length is 18 residues. CDR3: CATSRDYFPAGGYYEQYF. DNA for the CDR3: TGTGCCACCAGCAGAGATTATTTTCCGGCGGGAGGCTACTACGAGCAGTACTTC.

Of note for this clone: A read error may account for a junction end that differs from germline. This chain joins TRBV7-7 and TRBJ2-2, with 7 positions matching TRBD2. Germline assignment: CDR1 SSHAT and CDR2 FNYEAQ (reference sequence). The CDR3 consists of 18 residues. The CDR3 nucleotides read TGTGCTAGCAGCTTATCTCCTGTAGAGGGGAGGGATTCCGGGGAGCTGTTTTTT. It encodes CASSLSPVEGRDSGELFF.

The chain couples TRBV30 to TRBJ2-1; 7 bases are shared with TRBD1. From germline, CDR1 is GTSNPN and CDR2 SVGIG (reference sequence). Trimming took 7 bases from V and 15 from J; bases not matched to a gene: 12. The CDR3 runs to 11 residues. The CDR3 loop reads CASTGTAKWFF. CDR3 DNA sequence: TGTGCCTCGACAGGGACCGCCAAATGGTTCTTC.

The chain combines TRBV5-4 with TRBJ2-7; the match to TRBD1 covers 10 bases. CDR1 and CDR2 from the germline V gene are SGHNT and YYREEE (reference sequence). The CDR3 length is 16 residues. V dropped 4 bases and J dropped 6; count of bases not matched to a gene: 13. CDR3 sequence reads: CASSRGQGSSSREQYF. CDR3 sequence (DNA): TGTGCCAGCAGCCGGGGACAGGGGAGCTCCTCGCGCGAGCAGTACTTC. Full variable domain (rest looked up from reference TRBV5-4 and TRBJ2-7): ETGVTQSPTHLIKTRGQQVTLRCSSQSGHNTVSWYQQALGQGPQFIFQYYREEENGRGNFPPRFSGLQFPNYSSELNVNALELDDSALYLCASSRGQGSSSREQYFGPGTRLTVT.

This clone has only a few counts. Additional DNA sequences in this sample encode the identical CDR3. The chain recombines TRBV7-2 with TRBJ2-7; D gene ambiguous. V was trimmed by 2 bases and J by 4 bases, leaving 6 bases between them. The CDR3 has 12 amino acids. Germline loops: CDR1 SGHTA, CDR2 FQGNSA. As DNA, the CDR3 is TGTGCCAGCAGCTTATCTCCGTACGAGCAGTACTTC. This codes for CASSLSPYEQYF.

The CDR3 DNA reads as TGTGCCAGCTTCAGCGAGCAAGAGACCCAGTACTTC. It is translated as CASFSEQETQYF. The chain combines TRBV2 with TRBJ2-5; D call uncertain. Germline V lookup: CDR1 SNHLY, CDR2 FYNNEI. The CDR3 is made up of 12 amino acids. V shed 8 bases and J shed 2 bases, with 9 bases lying between them.

The genes are TRBV27 and TRBJ2-7; D is perhaps TRBD1 (6 bases). In germline, CDR1 is MNHEY, CDR2 SMNVEV (reference sequence). V was clipped by 7 bases and J by 1 base, with 11 bases between them. CDR3 size: 13 residues. The CDR3 DNA sequence: TGTGCCAGCATGCGTCAGGGGTCCTACGAGCAGTACTTC. It translates to CASMRQGSYEQYF.

The chain links TRBV6-1 to TRBJ2-7; 7 bases are a match to TRBD1. V lost 6 bases and J lost 3; bases outside the gene matches: 8. This CDR3 has 14 amino acids. CDR1 is MNHNS, CDR2 SASEGT, per germline. CDR3 loop: CASSVLGTDYEQYF. DNA for the CDR3: TGTGCCAGCAGCGTTCTTGGGACAGACTACGAGCAGTACTTC.

This clone was found once. The J gene is TRBJ2-7, the V gene TRBV5-1; 7 bases fit TRBD2. Germline-derived CDR1 and CDR2 are SGHRS and YFSETQ. This CDR3 region has 15 residues. The junction had 12 bases not matched to a gene; V was cut back by 3 bases and J by 6 bases. CDR3 sequence reads: CASSWVGGSFSEQYF. The CDR3 DNA is TGCGCCAGCAGCTGGGTCGGCGGGAGTTTCTCCGAGCAGTACTTC.

The chain employs TRBV15 and TRBJ2-1, with a possible D match to TRBD2 (6 bases). This CDR3 spans 15 amino acids. Germline CDR1 is LNHNV and CDR2 is YYDKDF (reference sequence). V shed 1 base and J shed 4 bases, with 11 bases lying between them. Here the CDR3 reads CATSRAGRTYNEQFF. The CDR3 DNA is TGTGCCACCAGCAGAGCGGGGAGGACGTACAATGAGCAGTTCTTC.

The rearrangement joins TRBV10-3 to TRBJ2-7, with 13 bases identical to TRBD2. This CDR3 is built from 15 residues. With V trimmed by 4 bases and J by 5 bases, 5 bases remained unmatched. The germline CDR1 and CDR2 sequences are ENHRY and SYGVKD. The CDR3 nucleotides are TGTGCCATCAGTGGGACTAGCGGGAGTTATCACGAGCAGTACTTC. Translating it yields CAISGTSGSYHEQYF.

The chain is built from TRBV5-1 and TRBJ2-7; 10 bases map to TRBD1. There are 13 residues in the CDR3. Germline V CDR1 and CDR2: SGHRS, YFSETQ. V lost 5 bases and J lost 5; bases outside the gene matches: 4. The CDR3 spells CASRETGGDEQYF. As DNA, the CDR3 is TGCGCCAGCAGAGAGACAGGGGGCGACGAGCAGTACTTC.

This sequence joins TRBV30 and TRBJ2-3; D is ambiguous. CDR1 is GTSNPN and CDR2 is SVGIG in the germline V gene (reference sequence). Trimming pared 2 bases from V and 2 bases from J, leaving 8 bases between. The CDR3 loop spans 13 amino acids. The CDR3 here is CAWSRRDTDTQYF. The CDR3 coding sequence is TGTGCCTGGAGTAGGAGAGACACAGATACGCAGTATTTT.

Ten or more counts support this clone. V and J are TRBV30 and TRBJ2-7; D unclear. CDR3 size: 12 residues. Trimming stripped 0 bases from V and 3 bases from J, with 6 bases between. Germline V CDR1 and CDR2: GTSNPN, SVGIG (reference sequence). The CDR3 nucleotides are TGTGCCTGGAGTGTATCCAGCTACGAGCAGTACTTC. Translating it yields CAWSVSSYEQYF.

DNA of the CDR3: TGTGCCGGGCGGACAGCGAACACTGAAGCTTTCTTT. This codes for CAGRTANTEAFF. This chain joins TRBV2 and TRBJ1-1; TRBD1 might be the D (6 bases). Germline loops: CDR1 SNHLY, CDR2 FYNNEI. V was cut by 11 bases and J by 1 base, with 11 bases left in between. The CDR3 extends over 12 amino acids.

This chain links TRBV11-3 with TRBJ2-1; TRBD1 aligns across 7 bases. Germline V gene data show CDR1 as SGHNT and CDR2 as YENEEA. The CDR3 consists of 14 residues. V lost 5 bases and J lost 5; bases outside the gene matches: 6. The CDR3 DNA sequence: TGTGCCAGCAGCCCGGGACAGCAAAACAATGAGCAGTTCTTC. Its translation is CASSPGQQNNEQFF.

This clone has just one count. The rearrangement joins TRBV27 to TRBJ2-7, with TRBD2 as a possible D gene (6 bases). CDR1 and CDR2 from the germline V gene are MNHEY and SMNVEV (reference sequence). The V and J ends lost 10 bases and 7 bases respectively, with 14 bases between them. This CDR3 contains 11 residues. The CDR3 bases are TGTGCCACAGGGACTTCCGGGGAGCAGTACTTC. Amino acid sequence: CATGTSGEQYF.

The rearrangement links TRBV6-5 to TRBJ2-1, with no clear D. The V end lost 0 bases, the J end lost 8 bases, and 11 bases lay between the germline ends. Germline V lookup: CDR1 MNHEY, CDR2 SVGAGI. CDR3 size: 14 residues. The CDR3 DNA is TGTGCCAGCAGTTACTCTCCAGTTACCCATGAGCAGTTCTTC. Translating it yields CASSYSPVTHEQFF.